The clone carrying this T cell receptor beta chain showed up just a few times. The antigen remains unidentified. Looked up from germline, CDR1 is MDHEN and CDR2 is SYDVKM. The CDR3 loop spans 15 amino acids. V lost 3 bases and J lost 6, with 18 bases in between. The data belong to a study of beta chain features in type 1 diabetes. Study results and limitations: There was a moderate but significant shortening of TCRB CDR3s in all four CD4+ subsets of Type 1 diabetes patients.

As every portion of the isolated RNA was reverse transcribed, the sequencing read expressed TCRB transcripts. TCRdb's copy holds only in-frame clones and misses some; the assay was immunoSEQ multiplex PCR. The table lists some 360,000 clones, around 10% of them singletons, with about 0.63% in the top ten. This TCR came from a man aged 25-45 years with type 1 diabetes. The sequencing input was central memory CD4+ T cells from blood. V is TRBV28 and J is TRBJ2-7; D may correspond to TRBD1 or TRBD2 (5 bases each). CDR3 nucleotide sequence: TGTGCCAGCAGTTTTCTACGGGGCATGGTGGGCGAGCAGTACTTC. It is translated as CASSFLRGMVGEQYF. The complete variable domain, with remaining parts taken from reference TRBV28 and TRBJ2-7, reads DVKVTQSSRYLVKRTGEKVFLECVQDMDHENMFWYRQDPGLGLRLIYFSYDVKMKEKGDIPEGYSVSREKKERFSLILESASTNQTSMYLCASSFLRGMVGEQYFGPGTRLTVT.